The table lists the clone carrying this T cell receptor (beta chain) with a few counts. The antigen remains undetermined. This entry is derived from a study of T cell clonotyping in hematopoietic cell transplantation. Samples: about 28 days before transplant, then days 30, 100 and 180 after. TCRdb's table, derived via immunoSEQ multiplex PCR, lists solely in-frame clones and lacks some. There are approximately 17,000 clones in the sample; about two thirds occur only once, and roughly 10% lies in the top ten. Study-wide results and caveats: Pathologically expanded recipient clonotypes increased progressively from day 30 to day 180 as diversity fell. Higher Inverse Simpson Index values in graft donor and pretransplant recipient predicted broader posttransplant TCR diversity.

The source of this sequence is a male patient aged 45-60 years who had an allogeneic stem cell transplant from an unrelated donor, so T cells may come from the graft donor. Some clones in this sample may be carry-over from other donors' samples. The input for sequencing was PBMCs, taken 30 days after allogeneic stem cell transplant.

The CDR3 protein is CASSLDSQETQYF. Here the CDR3 DNA reads TGTGCCAGTAGTCTGGACAGTCAAGAGACCCAGTACTTC. The V gene is TRBV19, the J gene TRBJ2-5; a possible D gene is TRBD1 (6 bases). This CDR3 is 13 amino acids long. CDR1 LNHDA and CDR2 SQIVND come from the germline V gene (reference sequence). Trimming left V 5 bases short and J 2 bases short, with 9 bases between.